This T cell receptor beta chain is drawn from a study of identical twins. TCRdb reprocessed the 5' RACE reads via MiXCR and lists one record per CDR3 protein. The repertoire has about 220,000 distinct CDR3 sequences, less than 8% of them found once; the top ten carry about 1.8%. This clonotype was picked up a small number of times. There are 17 residues in the CDR3. The junction had 15 bases not matched to a gene; V was cut back by 5 bases and J by 6 bases. Per germline, CDR1 DFQATT and CDR2 SNEGSKA (reference sequence). The sample also formed part of further work on yellow fever vaccine responses in identical twins.

The V gene is TRBV20-1, the J gene TRBJ2-3; 12 bases map to TRBD2. This clonotype was obtained from a woman under 30 in good health. What was sequenced was memory (CD45RO+) T cells sorted from blood. CDR3 DNA: TGCAGTGCTCGACTAGCGGGAGTTTGGACGGTAATGGATACGCAGTATTTT. Translated: CSARLAGVWTVMDTQYF.